The 15 T cell receptor beta chains listed next were all sequenced from one sample in a study of shared clonotypes between healthy human individuals. Libraries were prepared by immunoSEQ multiplex PCR; TCRdb keeps only in-frame clonotypes and omits some of them. The data contain over a million clones, roughly 74% of them singletons. Sequencing was carried out using memory CD4+ T cells from PBMCs. Indicated subset: CD45RA-negative fraction. Source of these receptors: a man younger than 35 in good health. Some clones in this sample may be carry-over from other donors' samples.

This clone was recorded a few times. The V call is TRBV27, the J call TRBJ2-7, with unresolved D. Germline V gene lookup returns CDR1 MNHEY and CDR2 SMNVEV (reference sequence). The CDR3 runs to 15 residues. Trimming left V 6 bases short and J 6 bases short, with 21 bases between. As DNA, the CDR3 is TGTGCCAGCAGAAGTTTTTCGGGCTTAGGACGCGAGCAGTACTTC. It encodes CASRSFSGLGREQYF.

A note on this clone: This sample also contains other DNA sequences that code for the same CDR3. The V and J genes are TRBV9 and TRBJ2-3, with TRBD1 as a possible D gene (5 bases). CDR1 and CDR2 from the germline V gene are SGDLS and YYNGEE. The CDR3 runs to 13 residues. Trimming pared 0 bases from V and 3 bases from J, leaving 5 bases between. Here the CDR3 DNA reads TGTGCCAGCAGCGTAGCAGGGACAGATACGCAGTATTTT. Protein product: CASSVAGTDTQYF.

This sequence joins TRBV7-2 and TRBJ2-5, with TRBD2 identical over 9 bases. The CDR3 spans 15 residues. Germline V CDR1 and CDR2: SGHTA, FQGNSA. J gave up 1 base and V 3 bases, and 3 bases lay outside the gene matches. The DNA for the CDR3 is TGTGCCAGCAGCTTTAGCGGGAGCCCCCAAGAGACCCAGTACTTC. It yields the protein CASSFSGSPQETQYF.

The rearrangement links TRBV28 to TRBJ2-5; D unclear. The CDR3 has 12 residues. The V end was cut by 4 bases, the J end by 1 base, with 4 bases between. Germline assignment: CDR1 MDHEN and CDR2 SYDVKM. The CDR3 reads CASSSIQETQYF. The CDR3 nucleotides read TGTGCCAGCAGTTCAATCCAAGAGACCCAGTACTTC.

The V and J genes are TRBV11-1 and TRBJ2-3; D is perhaps TRBD2 (5 bases). V was cut by 2 bases and J by 5 bases, with 11 bases left in between. The CDR3 is made up of 14 amino acids. Germline CDR1 is SGHAT and CDR2 is FQDESV (reference sequence). CDR3 residues: CASSLRRTEDTQYF. Written as DNA, the CDR3 is TGTGCCAGCAGCTTACGACGGACTGAAGATACGCAGTATTTT.

The chain is built from TRBV27 and TRBJ2-1; D perhaps matches TRBD1 (5 bases). The CDR3 is 15 amino acids. Germline V lookup: CDR1 MNHEY, CDR2 SMNVEV (reference sequence). Trimming took 2 bases from V and 0 from J, leaving 8 bases between them. This CDR3 reads CASSLEQVSYNEQFF. DNA of the CDR3: TGTGCCAGCAGTTTAGAACAGGTCTCCTACAATGAGCAGTTCTTC.

With regard to this clone: A junction end diverges from the germline sequence, so it may reflect a read error. The chain uses TRBV6-1 and TRBJ1-1, with 8 positions matching TRBD1. Germline assignment: CDR1 MNHNS and CDR2 SASEGT. The CDR3 loop spans 13 amino acids. The CDR3 DNA follows: TGTGCCAGCAGTGACCCAGGGGGCACAACCCTAACCTTT. The encoded protein is CASSDPGGTTLTF.

This clone was counted a few times. V and J are TRBV19 and TRBJ1-1; D remains unclear. The CDR3 spans 11 residues. Trimming removed 7 bases from V and 0 bases from J, with 3 bases in between. Per the germline V gene, CDR1 is LNHDA and CDR2 is SQIVND (reference sequence). CDR3 DNA sequence: TGTGCCAGTATCTTGAACACTGAAGCTTTCTTT. This codes for CASILNTEAFF.

The chain combines TRBV14 with TRBJ2-1; D is undetermined. Trimming removed 1 base from V and 10 bases from J, with 11 bases in between. The CDR3 has 13 amino acids. Germline V lookup: CDR1 SGHDN, CDR2 FVKESK. For the CDR3, the DNA is TGTGCCAGCAGCCAAGGCCTCGAGGCGGAGCAGTTCTTC. Translating it yields CASSQGLEAEQFF.

The gene calls are TRBV27 and TRBJ1-6; 10 nucleotides agree with TRBD1. Trimming removed 5 bases from V and 8 bases from J; junction bases left unmatched: 9. The CDR3 is 16 amino acids. Looked up from germline, CDR1 is MNHEY and CDR2 is SMNVEV (reference sequence). Written as DNA, the CDR3 is TGTGCCAGCAGTCCCGATGGGACAGGGGTATATTCACCCCTCCACTTT. Its translation: CASSPDGTGVYSPLHF.

The chain uses TRBV29-1 and TRBJ2-6; D is ambiguous. Per the germline V gene, CDR1 is SQVTM and CDR2 is ANQGSEA. The CDR3 covers 15 residues. V lost 0 bases and J 0 bases, leaving 6 bases between the germline ends. The CDR3 reads CSVEDMFSGANVLTF. The CDR3 DNA follows: TGCAGCGTTGAAGATATGTTCTCTGGGGCCAACGTCCTGACTTTC.

The chain has TRBV7-2 and TRBJ1-4; a weak D match, TRBD1 (6 bases). In germline, CDR1 is SGHTA, CDR2 FQGNSA. This CDR3 comprises 16 residues. The V end lost 4 bases, the J end lost 8 bases, and 20 bases lay between the germline ends. CDR3 bases: TGTGCCAGCAGCTCCGCATTGGACAGTTTCAGGGAAAAACTGTTTTTT. This encodes CASSSALDSFREKLFF.

The genes are TRBV10-3 and TRBJ2-7, with D possibly TRBD1 on 5 matching bases. This CDR3 is 14 amino acids long. Looked up from germline, CDR1 is ENHRY and CDR2 is SYGVKD. The V end lost 3 bases, the J end lost 2 bases, and 11 bases lay between the germline ends. The CDR3 reads CAISDPRATYEQYF. DNA of the CDR3: TGTGCCATCAGTGACCCCAGGGCGACCTACGAGCAGTACTTC.

The chain is built from TRBV6-6 and TRBJ2-3; the match to TRBD2 covers 9 bases. CDR3 length: 13 residues. V was pared by 7 bases and J by 7 bases, with 6 bases of the junction left unmatched. CDR1 is MNHNY, CDR2 SVGAGI, per germline (reference sequence). DNA for the CDR3: TGTGCCAGCACCCCGACTAGCGGTAATACGCAGTATTTT. Residues: CASTPTSGNTQYF.

The V and J genes are TRBV5-6 and TRBJ2-3, with 9 bases that match TRBD1. CDR3 size: 16 residues. Per germline, CDR1 SGHDT and CDR2 YYEEEE. V lost 0 bases and J lost 5; bases outside the gene matches: 7. The CDR3 here is CASSLVGQGSGDTQYF. The DNA for the CDR3 is TGTGCCAGCAGCTTGGTGGGACAGGGAAGTGGAGATACGCAGTATTTT.